These 23 T cell receptor beta chains share one sample of origin, sequenced in a study of blood T cell repertoires in COVID-19. This table comes from immunoSEQ multiplex PCR, and its TCRdb copy is limited to in-frame clones, with some not included. Seen here are over 200,000 clones, 88% observed once, and the top ten hold around 2.8%. The sample consisted of peripheral blood. All receptors come from a woman aged 55-69 years with acute or convalescent COVID-19.

CDR3 nucleotide sequence: TGTGCCAGCAGTTTGGCGGGGGAAGACTATGGCTACACCTTC. This translates into CASSLAGEDYGYTF. This chain links TRBV28 with TRBJ1-2; D possibly corresponds to TRBD1 (5 bases). V lost 3 bases and J 3 bases, leaving 11 bases between the germline ends. Germline assignment: CDR1 MDHEN and CDR2 SYDVKM. The CDR3 runs to 14 residues.

The chain recombines TRBV6-6 with TRBJ2-2; TRBD1 matches at 7 bases. Germline values: CDR1 MNHNY, CDR2 SVGAGI (reference sequence). V trimming: 6 bases; J trimming: 7 bases; junction bases outside the gene matches: 8. This CDR3 region has 14 residues. The CDR3 region has the DNA TGTGCCAGCAGCCCGACAGGGAAGAACGGGGAGCTGTTTTTT. The encoded protein is CASSPTGKNGELFF.

The chain is built from TRBV28 and TRBJ2-4; 9 nucleotides line up with TRBD1. CDR3 length: 19 residues. V lost 6 bases, J lost 0 bases, and 15 bases stayed unmatched. Germline V CDR1 and CDR2: MDHEN, SYDVKM. The DNA for the CDR3 is TGTGCCAGCAGACCCAGGGGGACAGGGAGTATTATAGCCAAAAACATTCAGTACTTC. As protein: CASRPRGTGSIIAKNIQYF.

This chain connects TRBV5-1 to TRBJ2-1; 7 bases agree with TRBD2. Trimming cost V 0 bases and J 10 bases; bases outside gene matches: 13. Germline V CDR1 and CDR2: SGHRS, YFSETQ. This CDR3 comprises 16 residues. CDR3 DNA: TGCGCCAGCAGCTTGGGAGGTTGGGAGGGCCTTCACGAGCAGTTCTTC. Translating it yields CASSLGGWEGLHEQFF.

The CDR3 loop reads CASSIWTGVRQPQHF. In DNA, the CDR3 is TGTGCCAGTAGTATTTGGACAGGGGTTCGTCAGCCCCAGCATTTT. The rearrangement joins TRBV19 to TRBJ1-5; 9 positions match TRBD1. Looked up from germline, CDR1 is LNHDA and CDR2 is SQIVND (reference sequence). There are 15 residues in the CDR3. The trim removed 3 bases at V and 6 bases at J, leaving 6 bases unmatched.

The chain couples TRBV5-8 to TRBJ2-2, with D perhaps TRBD2 (6 bases). The CDR3 length is 16 residues. In germline, CDR1 is SGHTS, CDR2 YDEGEE. The ends were cut back, 4 bases at V and 4 bases at J, with 17 bases in the middle. CDR3 sequence (DNA): TGTGCCAGCAGCCCCGGGCGAATGACTAGCACCGGGGAGCTGTTTTTT. This codes for CASSPGRMTSTGELFF.

This rearrangement joins TRBV2 to TRBJ2-3, with 9 bases fitting TRBD1. V lost 2 bases to trimming and J lost 4 bases; unmatched junction nucleotides: 16. Germline V CDR1 and CDR2: SNHLY, FYNNEI. This CDR3 is built from 19 residues. The CDR3 coding sequence is TGTGCCAGCAGTGAAAAGGCGGCGCTGGGACAGGGAAAGGCAGATACGCAGTATTTT. Translation gives CASSEKAALGQGKADTQYF.

The chain links TRBV25-1 to TRBJ2-7; D is possibly TRBD1 (5 bases). The CDR3 is made up of 13 amino acids. Germline V gene data show CDR1 as MGHDK and CDR2 as SYGVNS. Trimming left V 4 bases short and J 0 bases short, with 7 bases between. CDR3: CASSAQASYEQYF. The CDR3 DNA is TGTGCCAGCAGTGCACAGGCCTCCTACGAGCAGTACTTC.

The chain couples TRBV9 to TRBJ2-1, with TRBD2 matching 7 bases. Germline V CDR1 and CDR2: SGDLS, YYNGEE. The CDR3 consists of 16 residues. The V and J ends lost 3 bases and 0 bases, in that order; junction bases with no gene match: 6. The CDR3: CASSAGDYGSYNEQFF. CDR3 in DNA: TGTGCCAGCAGCGCTGGGGACTACGGCTCCTACAATGAGCAGTTCTTC.

V is TRBV5-6 and J is TRBJ2-2; 8 bases map to TRBD2. Germline assignment: CDR1 SGHDT and CDR2 YYEEEE. The CDR3 consists of 13 residues. V was clipped by 4 bases and J by 6 bases; unmatched bases: 2. CDR3 nucleotides: TGTGCCAGCAGCGTGGGACTAGCCGGGGAGCTGTTTTTT. This codes for CASSVGLAGELFF. Supplemented by reference TRBV5-6 and TRBJ2-2, the full variable domain reads DAGVTQSPTHLIKTRGQQVTLRCSPKSGHDTVSWYQQALGQGPQFIFQYYEEEERQRGNFPDRFSGHQFPNYSSELNVNALLLGDSALYLCASSVGLAGELFFGEGSRLTVL.

The gene calls are TRBV19 and TRBJ2-1; TRBD2 aligns across 11 bases. The CDR3 is 16 residues long. Per germline, CDR1 LNHDA and CDR2 SQIVND (reference sequence). The junction had 6 bases not matched to a gene; V was cut back by 5 bases and J by 3 bases. CDR3 amino acids: CASSAGLADLYNEQFF. The CDR3 DNA reads TGTGCCAGTAGTGCGGGACTAGCGGACCTCTACAATGAGCAGTTCTTC.

As concerns this clone: The identical CDR3 is also encoded by other nucleotide sequences in the sample. The V and J genes are TRBV27 and TRBJ1-5, with TRBD1 matching 7 bases. This CDR3 region has 13 residues. V lost 5 bases to trimming and J lost 7 bases; unmatched junction nucleotides: 5. The germline gives CDR1 MNHEY, CDR2 SMNVEV (reference sequence). The chain's CDR3 is CASSDRENQPQHF. The CDR3 DNA reads as TGTGCCAGCAGTGACAGGGAGAACCAGCCCCAGCATTTT.

V is TRBV7-2 and J is TRBJ1-6, with a possible D match to TRBD1 (6 bases). The CDR3 is made up of 14 amino acids. The ends were cut back, 1 base at V and 9 bases at J, with 10 bases in the middle. The V gene's germline CDR1 is SGHTA and CDR2 FQGNSA. CDR3 DNA sequence: TGTGCCAGCAGCTTAGGGCAGGGGACTTCACCCCTCCACTTT. Protein: CASSLGQGTSPLHF.

The gene calls are TRBV3-1 (or the pseudogene TRBV3-2) and TRBJ1-2; D is perhaps TRBD1 (5 bases). Trimming pared 0 bases from V and 6 bases from J, leaving 23 bases between. This CDR3 is built from 18 residues. From germline, CDR1 is LGHDT and CDR2 YNNKEL (reference sequence). In nucleotides, the CDR3 is TGTGCCAGCAGCCAAGATACGGCGGGGGAGTATTTTGGAGATGGCTACACCTTC. It encodes CASSQDTAGEYFGDGYTF.

V gene TRBV11-2 combines with J gene TRBJ2-7; 7 nucleotides match TRBD2. Germline values: CDR1 SGHAT, CDR2 FQNNGV. The CDR3 covers 17 residues. V was clipped by 0 bases and J by 0 bases; unmatched bases: 8. The CDR3 nucleotides read TGTGCCAGCAGCTTAGATGGCCTACTAGCGACCTCCTACGAGCAGTACTTC. Translation gives CASSLDGLLATSYEQYF.

The chain recombines TRBV27 with TRBJ2-4; 9 bases line up with TRBD1. The length of the CDR3 is 14 residues. Germline lookup yields CDR1 MNHEY and CDR2 SMNVEV (reference sequence). The V and J ends lost 5 bases and 11 bases, in that order; junction bases with no gene match: 10. In DNA, the CDR3 is TGTGCCAGCAGTCGAGGGGACAGGGAGATAGTTCAGTACTTC. Translating it yields CASSRGDREIVQYF.

The chain combines TRBV5-1 with TRBJ2-2; D perhaps matches TRBD1 (8 bases). Germline V CDR1 and CDR2: SGHRS, YFSETQ. V shed 3 bases and J shed 5 bases, with 14 bases lying between them. The CDR3 is made up of 15 amino acids. CDR3 in amino acids: CASSSLQGGTGELFF. CDR3 sequence (DNA): TGCGCCAGCAGCTCCTTACAGGGGGGGACCGGGGAGCTGTTTTTT.

J is TRBJ1-4 and V is TRBV6-5; D gene ambiguous. CDR1 MNHEY and CDR2 SVGAGI come from the germline V gene. This CDR3 contains 15 residues. The V end was cut by 0 bases, the J end by 9 bases, with 14 bases between. Here the CDR3 reads CASSYSNGPLQKLFF. CDR3 in DNA: TGTGCCAGCAGTTACTCGAATGGGCCTCTGCAAAAACTGTTTTTT.

The chain is built from TRBV12-3 or TRBV12-4 and TRBJ1-3; D ambiguous. CDR3 size: 12 residues. V gave up 2 bases and J gave up 4 bases, with 3 bases separating them. CDR3 DNA: TGTGCCAGCAGTTTACAGGGAAACACCATATATTTT. Its translation is CASSLQGNTIYF.

This clone has just one count. The chain is built from TRBV28 and TRBJ1-1; TRBD1 matches 7 bases. Germline V gives CDR1 MDHEN, CDR2 SYDVKM. V lost 6 bases and J lost 2; bases outside the gene matches: 6. This CDR3 is built from 14 residues. The CDR3 here is CASRTGLRNTEAFF. For the CDR3, the DNA is TGTGCCAGCAGGACAGGGCTGAGAAACACTGAAGCTTTCTTT.

This chain joins TRBV4-3 and TRBJ2-3; 8 bases are shared with TRBD2. The CDR3 is 18 amino acids. V shed 0 bases and J 1 base; nucleotides not matched to a gene: 9. Germline V lookup: CDR1 LGHNA, CDR2 YSLEER. The CDR3 nucleotides are TGCGCCAGCAGCCAAGATCAACTAGCGGCTAAGGGCACAGATACGCAGTATTTT. Translation gives CASSQDQLAAKGTDTQYF.

J is TRBJ2-3 and V is TRBV5-1; possible D gene TRBD2, 6 bases. V gave up 4 bases and J gave up 3 bases, with 21 bases separating them. The CDR3 totals 17 residues. The germline V gene encodes CDR1 SGHRS and CDR2 YFSETQ. This CDR3 reads CASSPPSSARSTDTQYF. CDR3 DNA sequence: TGCGCCAGCAGCCCGCCGTCTAGCGCAAGGTCTACAGATACGCAGTATTTT.

This clone was seen only once. The chain employs TRBV19 and TRBJ2-7, with 8 bases aligning to TRBD1. Germline-derived CDR1 and CDR2 are LNHDA and SQIVND (reference sequence). Trimming took 3 bases from V and 5 from J; bases not matched to a gene: 9. This CDR3 is 15 amino acids long. In DNA, the CDR3 is TGTGCCAGTAGTATTCAGCCGGGACAGGTCCACGAGCAGTACTTC. Amino acid sequence: CASSIQPGQVHEQYF.